This TCR beta chain was sequenced during a study of blood T cell repertoires in COVID-19. Libraries were prepared by immunoSEQ multiplex PCR; TCRdb keeps only in-frame clonotypes and omits some of them. This table has under 300,000 clones, 70% to 90% appearing once. In germline, CDR1 is SGHVS, CDR2 FQNEAQ. The J segment lost 5 bases and the V segment lost 5 bases, leaving 11 bases of the junction unmatched. The CDR3 consists of 17 residues. The V call is TRBV7-8, the J call TRBJ2-2; 10 nucleotides align to TRBD2. The clonotype originates from a woman in her sixties or seventies with active or convalescent COVID-19. Sequenced material: peripheral blood. CDR3 amino acids: CASSRTSGVGGTGELFF. Written as DNA, the CDR3 is TGTGCCAGCAGCCGGACTAGCGGAGTAGGGGGGACCGGGGAGCTGTTTTTT.